This T cell receptor beta chain derives from a study of T cell clones after liver transplantation. Clones were sequenced by immunoSEQ multiplex PCR, and TCRdb holds only the in-frame ones, with some missing. There are about 33,000 clones in the sample; approximately 96% occur only once, and approximately 26% lies in the top ten. The CDR3 totals 17 residues. Germline loops: CDR1 MNHEY, CDR2 SMNVEV (reference sequence). V lost 1 base and J lost 1, with 11 bases in between. The rearrangement joins TRBV27 to TRBJ2-6; D uncertain. This clonotype was obtained from a human patient who received a liver transplant. Some T cells could come from the graft donor. The sequences come from CD8+ T cells from blood, collected 12 months after liver transplant. The CDR3 DNA sequence: TGTGCCAGCAGTTTATTTAGTAGCCCGTCTGGGGCCAACGTCCTGACTTTC. Protein product: CASSLFSSPSGANVLTF.